The T cell receptor (beta chain) described here comes from a study of T cell responses to AZD1222 COVID-19 vaccine. Study observations and caveats: White British donors predominated, females outnumbered males, and clonal diversity was possibly underestimated.

V lost 1 base and J 2 bases, leaving 9 bases between the germline ends. The CDR3 is made up of 15 amino acids. The V gene's germline CDR1 is LGHDT and CDR2 YNNKEL (reference sequence). About this clone itself: Its specificity is not known.

Pooled samples include second doses given at about 4 or 12 weeks. Assay: immunoSEQ multiplex PCR; the TCRdb copy retains only in-frame clones and omits some. Of 100,000 to 140,000 clones listed, about 85% are singletons. This TCR was recovered from an adult who received the AZD1222 COVID-19 vaccine. The chain has TRBV3-1 (or the pseudogene TRBV3-2) and TRBJ1-5, with D unresolved. The source material was peripheral blood, sampled 28 days after the second AZD1222 dose. The DNA for the CDR3 is TGTGCCAGCAGCCAAGGGAGGGCCGGCAATCAGCCCCAGCATTTT. Its protein is CASSQGRAGNQPQHF.